Listed here are 28 T cell receptor beta chains from one sample, sequenced in a study of cytomegalovirus exposure and HLA in healthy donors. Amplification used 60 Vbeta primers and 13 Jbeta primers. Produced via immunoSEQ multiplex PCR; TCRdb's table is partial and in-frame only. The sample records around 98,000 clones, roughly 76% being singletons. The sample consisted of PBMCs. Receptors originate from a human donor in good health.

The genes are TRBV18 and TRBJ1-2, with a possible D match to TRBD1 (5 bases). Germline CDR1 KGHSH, CDR2 LQKENI. Trimming removed 0 bases from V and 8 bases from J, with 19 bases in between. The CDR3 loop spans 16 amino acids. The CDR3 DNA sequence: TGTGCCAGCTCACCACCAGCCTCCGGCGGACGGGGGGGCTACACCTTC. Its translation is CASSPPASGGRGGYTF.

The rearrangement uses TRBV4-3 and TRBJ1-2; TRBD1 matches 8 bases. With V trimmed by 3 bases and J by 8 bases, 5 bases remained unmatched. Germline V gives CDR1 LGHNA, CDR2 YSLEER. The CDR3 loop spans 13 amino acids. CDR3: CASSHDRGRGYTF. The DNA for the CDR3 is TGCGCCAGCAGCCATGACAGGGGTCGGGGCTACACCTTC.

This clone was counted a few times. V is TRBV4-1 and J is TRBJ1-1; D is unclear. The CDR3 has 12 residues. Trimming removed 4 bases at V and 5 bases at J, with 8 bases between. Germline CDR1 MGHRA, CDR2 YSYEKL. The CDR3 region is CASSRDQTEAFF. The CDR3 nucleotides are TGCGCCAGCAGCCGAGACCAGACTGAAGCTTTCTTT.

The V and J genes are TRBV18 and TRBJ2-7, with 7 bases aligning to TRBD2. This CDR3 has 14 amino acids. V lost 6 bases, J lost 3 bases, and 8 bases stayed unmatched. The germline gives CDR1 KGHSH, CDR2 LQKENI. CDR3 nucleotide sequence: TGTGCCAGCTCCTTAGGGAGGGGCGACTACGAGCAGTACTTC. Translated: CASSLGRGDYEQYF.

The rearrangement joins TRBV19 to TRBJ1-1; 8 bases map to TRBD1. The length of the CDR3 is 13 residues. CDR1 and CDR2 (germline): LNHDA, SQIVND (reference sequence). V lost 10 bases and J lost 0; bases outside the gene matches: 4. As DNA, the CDR3 is TGTGCCACCCGGACAGGGTTGAACACTGAAGCTTTCTTT. It yields the protein CATRTGLNTEAFF.

The chain couples TRBV10-3 to TRBJ2-7, with TRBD1 as a possible D gene (5 bases). There are 15 residues in the CDR3. Germline values: CDR1 ENHRY, CDR2 SYGVKD. The V end was cut by 3 bases, the J end by 5 bases, with 17 bases between. Here the CDR3 reads CAISDPQDAFNEQYF. The DNA of the CDR3 is TGTGCCATCAGTGATCCACAGGACGCTTTTAACGAGCAGTACTTC.

The chain combines TRBV5-1 with TRBJ2-5; 7 bases fit TRBD2. With V trimmed by 0 bases and J by 3 bases, 2 bases remained unmatched. Germline V gene lookup returns CDR1 SGHRS and CDR2 YFSETQ. This CDR3 comprises 14 residues. CDR3 coding DNA: TGCGCCAGCAGCTTGGGAGCGGGAAAAGAGACCCAGTACTTC. It encodes CASSLGAGKETQYF.

V and J are TRBV2 and TRBJ1-4; maybe TRBD1 (6 bases). The V and J ends lost 7 bases and 5 bases respectively, with 14 bases between them. CDR1 SNHLY and CDR2 FYNNEI come from the germline V gene. The CDR3 consists of 14 residues. The CDR3 coding sequence is TGTGCCAGCACCCAAACGGGACAAAATGAAAAACTGTTTTTT. The encoded protein is CASTQTGQNEKLFF.

The V gene is TRBV9, the J gene TRBJ2-1; possibly TRBD1 for D (6 bases). This CDR3 comprises 18 residues. The germline V and J ends were trimmed by 4 bases and 2 bases, with 22 bases remaining between them. Germline V CDR1 and CDR2: SGDLS, YYNGEE. CDR3 coding DNA: TGTGCCAGCAGCCCACCCCGGACAGCGTCGCCCGCCTACAATGAGCAGTTCTTC. Its translation is CASSPPRTASPAYNEQFF.

V usage is TRBV6-1 and J usage is TRBJ1-1; D call uncertain. The CDR3 is made up of 14 amino acids. Trimming shortened V by 3 bases and J by 4 bases, and 12 bases separated the two germline ends. CDR1 is MNHNS, CDR2 SASEGT, per germline. CDR3 protein: CASSESREFTEAFF. The CDR3 nucleotides read TGTGCCAGCAGTGAGTCAAGAGAATTCACTGAAGCTTTCTTT.

This chain joins TRBV6-5 and TRBJ2-3; unclear D gene. V gave up 6 bases and J gave up 0 bases, with 10 bases separating them. CDR1 and CDR2 from the germline V gene are MNHEY and SVGAGI. The CDR3 has 14 residues. The CDR3: CASSGLTSTDTQYF. The CDR3 bases are TGTGCCAGCAGCGGGTTGACTAGCACAGATACGCAGTATTTT.

This clone has just a few counts. This chain links TRBV2 with TRBJ1-1; D gene unclear. The CDR3 is 13 amino acids. V lost 3 bases, J lost 1 base, and 6 bases lay in between. Per germline, CDR1 SNHLY and CDR2 FYNNEI. The CDR3 loop reads CASSDNKNTEAFF. CDR3 DNA: TGTGCCAGCAGTGACAACAAGAACACTGAAGCTTTCTTT.

The chain recombines TRBV5-1 with TRBJ2-1, with TRBD2 matching over 12 bases. The CDR3 covers 15 residues. V dropped 3 bases and J dropped 10; count of bases not matched to a gene: 8. CDR1 is SGHRS, CDR2 YFSETQ, per germline. The CDR3 region is CASSWDGLAGNEQFF. Written as DNA, the CDR3 is TGCGCCAGCAGCTGGGATGGACTAGCGGGGAACGAGCAGTTCTTC.

V usage is TRBV30 and J usage is TRBJ2-1; 9 nucleotides agree with TRBD1. The CDR3 has 16 residues. Germline CDR1 and CDR2: GTSNPN and SVGIG (reference sequence). Trimming cost V 0 bases and J 8 bases; bases outside gene matches: 11. The CDR3 DNA follows: TGTGCCTGGAGTGTAGAGGGGACAGGGCGGGCGGATGAGCAGTTCTTC. Residues: CAWSVEGTGRADEQFF.

V and J are TRBV5-1 and TRBJ1-4; D is unresolved. The CDR3 is 14 residues long. Germline values: CDR1 SGHRS, CDR2 YFSETQ. Deletions cut 0 bases from V and 8 bases from J, with 11 bases between. This CDR3 is CASSLVSGGEKLFF. CDR3 coding DNA: TGCGCCAGCAGCTTGGTCAGTGGCGGGGAAAAACTGTTTTTT.

This rearrangement joins TRBV5-4 to TRBJ1-3; TRBD1 is a possible D gene (5 bases). CDR1 and CDR2 from the germline V gene are SGHNT and YYREEE (reference sequence). With 6 bases removed from V and 2 bases from J, the gap between germline ends came to 12 bases. This CDR3 contains 14 residues. This CDR3 is CASTLRGAGNTIYF. The CDR3 DNA is TGTGCCAGCACCTTACGGGGGGCTGGAAACACCATATATTTT.

The V and J genes are TRBV7-8 and TRBJ2-1; 12 nucleotides match TRBD2. The germline CDR1 and CDR2 sequences are SGHVS and FQNEAQ. The CDR3 spans 18 residues. Losses at the gene ends were 10 bases for V and 2 bases for J; bases not matched to a gene: 15. In DNA, the CDR3 is TGTGCCACCTCAGACAGGCTAGCGGGAGGGCCTCCCTACAATGAGCAGTTCTTC. Amino acid sequence: CATSDRLAGGPPYNEQFF.

The chain employs TRBV5-1 and TRBJ2-7, with 9 bases fitting TRBD1. The germline V gene encodes CDR1 SGHRS and CDR2 YFSETQ. V was pared by 4 bases and J by 3 bases, with 11 bases of the junction left unmatched. CDR3 size: 16 residues. The CDR3 sequence is CASSLRPGQGSYEQYF. For the CDR3, the DNA is TGCGCCAGCAGCCTGCGCCCTGGACAGGGGAGCTACGAGCAGTACTTC.

This clone was found once. The V and J genes are TRBV27 and TRBJ1-2; D unresolved. Germline CDR1 and CDR2: MNHEY and SMNVEV (reference sequence). V lost 9 bases, J lost 8 bases, and 16 bases lay in between. This CDR3 is 12 amino acids long. The CDR3 spells CASTTFTLGYTF. CDR3 bases: TGTGCCAGTACGACATTTACCCTGGGCTACACCTTC.

The chain employs TRBV6-1 and TRBJ1-2; TRBD1 matches at 7 bases. The CDR3 covers 13 residues. The germline CDR1 and CDR2 sequences are MNHNS and SASEGT. Trimming cost V 5 bases and J 4 bases; bases outside gene matches: 4. CDR3 bases: TGTGCCAGCAGTCAGACAGGGTTCTATGGCTACACCTTC. It encodes CASSQTGFYGYTF.

This chain connects TRBV5-1 to TRBJ2-1, with a tentative D call TRBD2 (5 bases). Trimming stripped 5 bases from V and 1 base from J, with 16 bases between. This CDR3 spans 16 amino acids. Germline V gives CDR1 SGHRS, CDR2 YFSETQ. CDR3 nucleotide sequence: TGCGCCAGCAGGCCTCGTGGGAGTGAATCCTACAATGAGCAGTTCTTC. The encoded protein is CASRPRGSESYNEQFF.

V usage is TRBV19 and J usage is TRBJ1-4; tentatively, D is TRBD1 (6 bases). V lost 6 bases to trimming and J lost 2 bases, with 22 bases between them. Germline values: CDR1 LNHDA, CDR2 SQIVND (reference sequence). CDR3 length: 18 residues. CDR3 sequence: CASRPGARGRRTNEKLFF. In DNA form, the CDR3 reads TGTGCCAGTAGGCCCGGGGCCAGGGGAAGGCGTACTAATGAAAAACTGTTTTTT.

The genes are TRBV6-6 and TRBJ1-2, with D perhaps TRBD1 (5 bases). CDR3 length: 16 residues. Trimming took off 4 bases at V and 2 bases at J, with 17 bases between the two ends. CDR1 MNHNY and CDR2 SVGAGI come from the germline V gene (reference sequence). The CDR3 region is CASSSSGSRQNYGYTF. The CDR3 nucleotides read TGTGCCAGCAGTTCCTCTGGTAGTAGACAGAACTATGGCTACACCTTC.

This chain uses TRBV2 with TRBJ1-2; TRBD1 is a possible D gene (5 bases). Germline CDR1 reads SNHLY; CDR2 reads FYNNEI. The CDR3 length is 15 residues. The V and J ends lost 6 bases and 3 bases respectively, with 17 bases between them. The CDR3 sequence is CASRSRSGGDYGYTF. CDR3 bases: TGTGCCAGCAGGTCCAGATCCGGAGGGGACTATGGCTACACCTTC.

The genes are TRBV9 and TRBJ2-1; D might be TRBD1 (6 bases). CDR3 length: 16 residues. V lost 2 bases and J lost 2, with 14 bases in between. Germline values: CDR1 SGDLS, CDR2 YYNGEE. DNA for the CDR3: TGTGCCAGCAGCGTTGGAGGACAGAGGACCTACAATGAGCAGTTCTTC. Residues: CASSVGGQRTYNEQFF.

The chain links TRBV6-1 to TRBJ2-2; 8 bases fit TRBD1. This CDR3 is 15 amino acids long. CDR1 is MNHNS and CDR2 is SASEGT in the germline V gene. V lost 6 bases to trimming and J lost 1 base; unmatched junction nucleotides: 4. CDR3 loop: CASSLDRVNTGELFF. In DNA form, the CDR3 reads TGTGCCAGCAGCCTGGACAGGGTGAACACCGGGGAGCTGTTTTTT.

This clone was counted a few times. The CDR3: CASSRTGEVDPTNEKLFF. DNA for the CDR3: TGTGCCAGCAGCCGGACAGGGGAGGTTGATCCAACTAATGAAAAACTGTTTTTT. V gene TRBV7-8 combines with J gene TRBJ1-4; 9 bases match TRBD1. The junction had 10 bases not matched to a gene; V was cut back by 5 bases and J by 0 bases. This CDR3 region has 18 residues. Germline loops: CDR1 SGHVS, CDR2 FQNEAQ.

The J gene is TRBJ2-7, the V gene TRBV6-1, with TRBD2 identical over 14 bases. The germline V gene encodes CDR1 MNHNS and CDR2 SASEGT. V was clipped by 3 bases and J by 5 bases; unmatched bases: 12. The CDR3 extends over 18 amino acids. The DNA for the CDR3 is TGTGCCAGCAGTGAGGGACTAGCGGGAGTTGTCCTCCGGGACGAGCAGTACTTC. Translation gives CASSEGLAGVVLRDEQYF.